These 25 T cell receptor beta chains were all obtained from the same sample, sequenced in a study of T cell responses to AZD1222 COVID-19 vaccine. Sequencing was performed with immunoSEQ multiplex PCR; in TCRdb, only in-frame clones are kept and a portion is missing. The data show about 170,000 clones, just over 90% seen once. Here the sequenced sample was peripheral blood, taken on day 0 of AZD1222 vaccination. Source of these receptors: an adult in good health.

CDR3 protein: CASRYRDRGTYEQYF. CDR3 bases: TGTGCCAGCAGGTACCGGGACAGGGGGACCTACGAGCAGTACTTC. The rearrangement uses TRBV6-5 and TRBJ2-7; 11 bases match TRBD1. V dropped 6 bases and J dropped 2; count of bases not matched to a gene: 6. Germline V gene lookup returns CDR1 MNHEY and CDR2 SVGAGI. The CDR3 totals 15 residues.

The rearrangement links TRBV6-5 to TRBJ1-1, with D possibly matching TRBD1 (5 bases). V lost 2 bases and J 0 bases, leaving 7 bases between the germline ends. The CDR3 length is 14 residues. In germline, CDR1 is MNHEY, CDR2 SVGAGI. The CDR3 DNA sequence: TGTGCCAGCAGTTACGGGGGTGTGAACACTGAAGCTTTCTTT. This translates into CASSYGGVNTEAFF.

The CDR3 DNA sequence: TGCGCCAGCGGGGGACAGGGCGTGGGAGACTATGGCTACACCTTC. Its translation is CASGGQGVGDYGYTF. The chain employs TRBV5-1 and TRBJ1-2; 9 positions agree with TRBD1. The CDR3 contains 15 residues. The ends lost 7 bases at V and 3 bases at J; junction bases unmatched: 10. Per germline, CDR1 SGHRS and CDR2 YFSETQ.

This clone was detected only once. The chain has TRBV29-1 and TRBJ2-2; D unclear. The CDR3 length is 10 residues. V was clipped by 3 bases and J by 7 bases, with 3 bases between them. CDR1 SQVTM and CDR2 ANQGSEA come from the germline V gene. The CDR3 region is CSVEVGELFF. DNA for the CDR3: TGCAGCGTTGAGGTCGGGGAGCTGTTTTTT.

The chain recombines TRBV4-1 with TRBJ1-2; D perhaps matches TRBD1 (5 bases). V was pared by 1 base and J by 0 bases, with 9 bases between. The CDR3 consists of 15 residues. Germline CDR1 MGHRA, CDR2 YSYEKL. The CDR3 DNA follows: TGCGCCAGCAGCCAAGGGGGCAGCTCTAACTATGGCTACACCTTC. Its protein is CASSQGGSSNYGYTF.

The CDR3 spells CASRGSVAYNQPQHF. In DNA form, the CDR3 reads TGTGCAAGTCGCGGTAGTGTAGCTTACAATCAGCCCCAGCATTTT. The V call is TRBV12-2, the J call TRBJ1-5. TRBV12-2 corresponds to a pseudogene. The CDR3 loop spans 15 amino acids.

The chain combines TRBV6-5 with TRBJ2-5; no firm D call. The CDR3 is 16 amino acids. V lost 0 bases and J lost 1, with 12 bases in between. Germline CDR1 MNHEY, CDR2 SVGAGI. DNA for the CDR3: TGTGCCAGCAGTTACTCCTTCACAGCCCTCCAAGAGACCCAGTACTTC. Encoded protein: CASSYSFTALQETQYF.

The chain combines TRBV27 with TRBJ1-2, with 8 positions matching TRBD1. V gave up 2 bases and J gave up 5 bases; unmatched junction bases: 4. CDR1 is MNHEY, CDR2 SMNVEV, per germline (reference sequence). The CDR3 is 14 amino acids. CDR3 region: CASSLAGTGYGYTF. In nucleotides, the CDR3 is TGTGCCAGCAGTTTAGCCGGGACAGGTTATGGCTACACCTTC.

This chain joins TRBV2 and TRBJ2-3; 11 bases fit TRBD2. The CDR3 length is 17 residues. Germline CDR1 SNHLY, CDR2 FYNNEI. Trimming took 1 base from V and 5 from J; bases not matched to a gene: 8. The CDR3 DNA sequence: TGTGCCAGCAGTGAAGGTTTTAGCGGGGGGGTTATAGATACGCAGTATTTT. It translates to CASSEGFSGGVIDTQYF. The whole variable domain, filled in from reference TRBV2 and TRBJ2-3, reads EPEVTQTPSHQVTQMGQEVILRCVPISNHLYFYWYRQILGQKVEFLVSFYNNEISEKSEIFDDQFSVERPDGSNFTLKIRSTKLEDSAMYFCASSEGFSGGVIDTQYFGPGTRLTVL.

This clone was observed a handful of times. The V call is TRBV15, the J call TRBJ2-7; TRBD1 agrees at 8 bases. CDR1 is LNHNV and CDR2 is YYDKDF in the germline V gene (reference sequence). With V trimmed by 2 bases and J by 4 bases, 10 bases remained unmatched. CDR3 size: 16 residues. DNA of the CDR3: TGTGCCACCAGCAGAATTCCCGGACAGGGTAGTTACGAGCAGTACTTC. Translating it yields CATSRIPGQGSYEQYF.

This chain connects TRBV6-5 to TRBJ1-1; D not certain. Germline CDR1 is MNHEY and CDR2 is SVGAGI. CDR3 length equals 16 residues. V dropped 4 bases and J dropped 1 base, with 16 bases sitting between them. CDR3 protein: CASSSSYPTTNTEAFF. CDR3 DNA sequence: TGTGCCAGCAGTTCCTCTTATCCCACAACGAACACTGAAGCTTTCTTT.

In regard to this clone: Other DNA sequences in the sample encode the same CDR3. This chain connects TRBV5-1 to TRBJ1-5; D is unclear. This CDR3 is 15 amino acids long. V lost 0 bases, J lost 0 bases, and 7 bases lay in between. CDR1 is SGHRS and CDR2 is YFSETQ in the germline V gene. CDR3 sequence reads: CASSLGGVSNQPQHF. CDR3 DNA: TGCGCCAGCAGCTTGGGTGGGGTTAGCAATCAGCCCCAGCATTTT.

This chain connects TRBV18 to TRBJ1-5, with D possibly TRBD1 on 5 matching bases. Germline V gene data show CDR1 as KGHSH and CDR2 as LQKENI. The V end lost 4 bases, the J end lost 7 bases, and 20 bases lay between the germline ends. This CDR3 has 16 amino acids. The CDR3 region has the DNA TGTGCCAGCTCACTTCGGAGTTCAGGGTTAAGGCAGCCCCAGCATTTT. It specifies CASSLRSSGLRQPQHF.

The V and J genes are TRBV7-9 and TRBJ1-1, with 7 positions matching TRBD1. With V trimmed by 0 bases and J by 6 bases, 4 bases remained unmatched. Germline CDR1 and CDR2: SEHNR and FQNEAQ (reference sequence). CDR3 length: 14 amino acids. The CDR3 nucleotides are TGTGCCAGCAGCTTAGCGCAGGGGGGCGCTGAAGCTTTCTTT. Amino acids: CASSLAQGGAEAFF.

This chain connects TRBV5-1 to TRBJ1-2, with D unclear. CDR1 SGHRS and CDR2 YFSETQ come from the germline V gene. Trimming took off 0 bases at V and 3 bases at J, with 6 bases between the two ends. There are 13 residues in the CDR3. CDR3 protein: CASSLGTDYGYTF. CDR3 coding DNA: TGCGCCAGCAGCTTGGGGACGGACTATGGCTACACCTTC.

V and J are TRBV7-8 and TRBJ2-3, with D possibly called TRBD1 or TRBD2 (5 bases each). V was clipped by 5 bases and J by 1 base, with 10 bases between them. Germline V lookup: CDR1 SGHVS, CDR2 FQNEAQ. CDR3 size: 14 residues. Here the CDR3 reads CASSERGGTDTQYF. The DNA of the CDR3 is TGTGCCAGCAGCGAAAGAGGGGGCACAGATACGCAGTATTTT.

This chain links TRBV3-1 (or the pseudogene TRBV3-2) with TRBJ2-3, with D unresolved. V was pared by 0 bases and J by 4 bases, with 5 bases between. The CDR3 loop spans 13 amino acids. Germline CDR1 LGHDT, CDR2 YNNKEL (reference sequence). The CDR3 DNA reads as TGTGCCAGCAGCCAAGATCGGCCAGATACGCAGTATTTT. Translation: CASSQDRPDTQYF.

The rearrangement links TRBV5-1 to TRBJ1-1, with D hard to call. This CDR3 contains 18 residues. Trimming removed 7 bases at V and 1 base at J, with 26 bases between. Germline assignment: CDR1 SGHRS and CDR2 YFSETQ. The CDR3 DNA reads TGCGCCAGCGGATTGGACGGGGTGGTGTCAATCGGGAACACTGAAGCTTTCTTT. Its translation: CASGLDGVVSIGNTEAFF.

The chain recombines TRBV11-3 with TRBJ2-2, with TRBD1 as a possible D gene (5 bases). This CDR3 has 15 amino acids. Germline V gene sequence: CDR1 SGHNT, CDR2 YENEEA. Trimming left V 3 bases short and J 0 bases short, with 8 bases between. In nucleotides, the CDR3 is TGTGCCAGCAGCTTCCTGGGGCCGAACACCGGGGAGCTGTTTTTT. Translation gives CASSFLGPNTGELFF. The full variable domain, in which reference TRBV11-3 and TRBJ2-2 provide the parts outside the CDR3, is EAGVVQSPRYKIIEKKQPVAFWCNPISGHNTLYWYLQNLGQGPELLIRYENEEAVDDSQLPKDRFSAERLKGVDSTLKIQPAELGDSAVYLCASSFLGPNTGELFFGEGSRLTVL.

V is TRBV6-5 and J is TRBJ1-6; no reliable D call. The germline V gene encodes CDR1 MNHEY and CDR2 SVGAGI. Between the trimmed V and J ends, which lost 1 base and 9 bases, there was a span of 7 bases. This CDR3 is 13 amino acids long. DNA of the CDR3: TGTGCCAGCAGTTACTTGATGATTTCACCCCTCCACTTT. This encodes CASSYLMISPLHF.

The V and J genes are TRBV7-9 and TRBJ1-4; possible D gene TRBD1, 6 bases. Germline V gene lookup returns CDR1 SEHNR and CDR2 FQNEAQ (reference sequence). The CDR3 length is 18 residues. Between the trimmed V and J ends, which lost 1 base and 1 base, there was a span of 16 bases. The CDR3 here is CASSLVGTTDLTNEKLFF. The CDR3 region has the DNA TGTGCCAGCAGCTTAGTTGGGACAACAGACCTAACTAATGAAAAACTGTTTTTT.

The CDR3, as DNA: TGTGCCAGCAGTTCCGTTGGGACACTCTACGAGCAGTACTTC. This sequence encodes CASSSVGTLYEQYF. This chain joins TRBV6-1 and TRBJ2-7; perhaps TRBD1 as D (6 bases). V lost 5 bases and J lost 3, with 14 bases in between. The CDR3 loop spans 14 amino acids. Per the germline V gene, CDR1 is MNHNS and CDR2 is SASEGT.

Only a few counts were recorded for this clone. The gene calls are TRBV19 and TRBJ1-5; D may be TRBD1 (6 bases). CDR3 length: 14 residues. V lost 10 bases, J lost 1 base, and 14 bases lay in between. Germline CDR1 LNHDA, CDR2 SQIVND (reference sequence). CDR3 in DNA: TGTGCCACCCAGGGGCGTCGAAGCAATCAGCCCCAGCATTTT. Its protein is CATQGRRSNQPQHF.

J is TRBJ1-2 and V is TRBV15, with D perhaps matching TRBD1 (6 bases). Germline V gene sequence: CDR1 LNHNV, CDR2 YYDKDF (reference sequence). Trimming shortened V by 4 bases and J by 1 base, and 13 bases separated the two germline ends. The length of the CDR3 is 15 residues. Here the CDR3 reads CATSIGRGINYGYTF. DNA of the CDR3: TGTGCCACCAGCATAGGGAGGGGGATTAACTATGGCTACACCTTC. Full variable domain (missing parts from reference TRBV15 and TRBJ1-2): DAMVIQNPRYQVTQFGKPVTLSCSQTLNHNVMYWYQQKSSQAPKLLFHYYDKDFNNEADTPDNFQSRRPNTSFCFLDIRSPGLGDTAMYLCATSIGRGINYGYTFGSGTRLTVV.

The chain joins TRBV6-5 to TRBJ1-1; D unclear. Germline V lookup: CDR1 MNHEY, CDR2 SVGAGI. This CDR3 region has 13 residues. V lost 6 bases to trimming and J lost 2 bases, with 10 bases between them. In DNA, the CDR3 is TGTGCCAGCAGCCCGATCCTAAACACTGAAGCTTTCTTT. Protein sequence: CASSPILNTEAFF.